This section outlines one T cell receptor (beta chain) sequence together with its context. As yet, its antigen is unknown. A multiplex PCR was run with 60 Vbeta primers and 13 Jbeta primers. Sequencing was performed with immunoSEQ multiplex PCR; in TCRdb, only in-frame clones are kept and a portion is missing. The sample holds roughly 250,000 clones, about four fifths seen once. The record originates from a study of cytomegalovirus exposure and HLA in healthy donors. Study-wide points: Most CMV-associated TCR beta chains appeared HLA-restricted in a later analysis.

This clonotype was obtained from a woman in her 40s in good health and CMV-seropositive. The sequenced sample was PBMCs.

DNA of the CDR3: TGTGCCAGCAGAGCCGGACTGGGGATGGCAGAAGCTAACTATGGCTACACCTTC. Its translation: CASRAGLGMAEANYGYTF. V is TRBV28 and J is TRBJ1-2; D is unclear. CDR1 and CDR2 (germline): MDHEN, SYDVKM. V was shortened by 6 bases and J by 0 bases, with 23 bases between the two germline ends. There are 18 residues in the CDR3.